These T cell receptor beta chains were read from a single sample in a study of cytomegalovirus exposure and HLA in healthy donors. Sequencing used immunoSEQ multiplex PCR; TCRdb keeps in-frame clones, though not all of them. Of around 130,000 clones in the sample, 75% to 85% were seen once. Sequencing was carried out using PBMCs. The origin of the receptors is a middle-aged woman in good health and CMV-seronegative. Each CDR3 is given with its conserved first and last residue. The D gene is left open where the match is weak. The listing skips clone size in some rows; elsewhere it reads once, few, many or a size class.

abundance: NA; j_gene: TRBJ1-4; v_gene: TRBV4-3; d_gene: NA; CDR3nt: TGCGCCAGCAGCCAAGATCCCGGGGGAACTAATGAAAAACTGTTTTTT; CDR3aa: CASSQDPGGTNEKLFF
abundance: NA; j_gene: TRBJ1-5; v_gene: TRBV2; d_gene: NA; CDR3nt: TGTGCCAGCAGTGGTGGGGAGCAGCCCCAGCATTTT; CDR3aa: CASSGGEQPQHF
abundance: NA; j_gene: TRBJ2-5; v_gene: TRBV4-2; d_gene: NA; CDR3nt: TGTGCCAGCAGCCAAGAGCAGGCCCGCCAAGAGACCCAGTACTTC; CDR3aa: CASSQEQARQETQYF
abundance: NA; j_gene: TRBJ2-7; v_gene: TRBV29-1; d_gene: NA; CDR3nt: TGCAGCGTTGTGGGGAATGGGGGGGAGCAGTACTTC; CDR3aa: CSVVGNGGEQYF
abundance: NA; j_gene: TRBJ2-2; v_gene: TRBV25-1; d_gene: TRBD1; CDR3nt: TGTGCCAGCAGTGAGACAGGGGGCGGACTCGGGGAGCTGTTTTTT; CDR3aa: CASSETGGGLGELFF
abundance: NA; j_gene: TRBJ1-2; v_gene: TRBV9; d_gene: NA; CDR3nt: TGTGCCAGCAGCGTAGGTGACAGTGGATGGGGCTACACCTTC; CDR3aa: CASSVGDSGWGYTF
abundance: NA; j_gene: TRBJ2-3; v_gene: TRBV5-6; d_gene: NA; CDR3nt: TGTGCCAGCAGCTTGGATCGCGGGAAAAGCACAGATACGCAGTATTTT; CDR3aa: CASSLDRGKSTDTQYF
abundance: NA; j_gene: TRBJ1-2; v_gene: TRBV28; d_gene: NA; CDR3nt: TGTGCCACGGGGTCCGGAGGCTACACCTTC; CDR3aa: CATGSGGYTF
abundance: NA; j_gene: TRBJ1-1; v_gene: TRBV19; d_gene: NA; CDR3nt: TGTGCCAGTAGTTCCAAGGGGGACCAGGCTTTCTTT; CDR3aa: CASSSKGDQAFF
abundance: NA; j_gene: TRBJ1-5; v_gene: TRBV19; d_gene: NA; CDR3nt: TGTGCCAGTAGTATCCCCCAGGGTTATCAGCCCCAGCATTTT; CDR3aa: CASSIPQGYQPQHF
abundance: few; j_gene: TRBJ2-7; v_gene: TRBV10-1; d_gene: NA; CDR3nt: TGCGCCAGCAGCCTGCCGGGCGAGCAGTACTTC; CDR3aa: CASSLPGEQYF
abundance: NA; j_gene: TRBJ2-3; v_gene: TRBV20-1; d_gene: NA; CDR3nt: TGCAGTGCTAGAGAAGTAGCCACGCAGTATTTT; CDR3aa: CSAREVATQYF
abundance: NA; j_gene: TRBJ2-7; v_gene: TRBV4-1; d_gene: NA; CDR3nt: TGCGCCAGCAGCCAAGATGCCCAGGGATCCTCCTACGAGCAGTACTTC; CDR3aa: CASSQDAQGSSYEQYF
abundance: few; j_gene: TRBJ1-1; v_gene: TRBV27; d_gene: NA; CDR3nt: TGTGCCAGCAGTTTAAGTTGGGAGGGGTTCACTGAAGCTTTCTTT; CDR3aa: CASSLSWEGFTEAFF
abundance: NA; j_gene: TRBJ2-2; v_gene: TRBV2; d_gene: TRBD2; CDR3nt: TGTGCCAGCAGGGTTAGCGGGAGGGGAACCGGGGAGCTGTTTTTT; CDR3aa: CASRVSGRGTGELFF
abundance: NA; j_gene: TRBJ1-1; v_gene: TRBV15; d_gene: NA; CDR3nt: TGTGCCACCAGCAGATCCCAGGAGAACACTGAAGCTTTCTTT; CDR3aa: CATSRSQENTEAFF
abundance: NA; j_gene: TRBJ2-1; v_gene: TRBV10-3; d_gene: NA; CDR3nt: TGTGCCATCAGATCTGAGGGGGGGGCCTACAATGAGCAGTTCTTC; CDR3aa: CAIRSEGGAYNEQFF
abundance: NA; j_gene: TRBJ1-5; v_gene: TRBV9; d_gene: TRBD1; CDR3nt: TGTGCCAGCAGCGTAGGGGGACAGGGGATTCAGCCCCAGCATTTT; CDR3aa: CASSVGGQGIQPQHF
abundance: NA; j_gene: TRBJ1-1; v_gene: TRBV12-5; d_gene: TRBD1; CDR3nt: TGTGCTAGTGGCGACAGGGGGAACACTGAAGCTTTCTTT; CDR3aa: CASGDRGNTEAFF
abundance: NA; j_gene: TRBJ2-2; v_gene: TRBV2; d_gene: NA; CDR3nt: TGTGCCAGCGGGAGACTAGTAGCCGGGGAGCTGTTTTTT; CDR3aa: CASGRLVAGELFF
abundance: NA; j_gene: TRBJ2-7; v_gene: TRBV9; d_gene: TRBD1; CDR3nt: TGTGCCAGCAGCGCCATGACAGGGGGCTACGAGCAGTACTTC; CDR3aa: CASSAMTGGYEQYF
abundance: NA; j_gene: TRBJ2-1; v_gene: TRBV5-1; d_gene: NA; CDR3nt: TGCGCCAGCAGCGCGGGACAGAGAGACAATGAGCAGTTCTTC; CDR3aa: CASSAGQRDNEQFF
abundance: NA; j_gene: TRBJ2-7; v_gene: TRBV6-5; d_gene: TRBD2; CDR3nt: TGTGCCAGCAGAAGTGGAGCGGGAGAAAGGAACGAGCAGTACTTC; CDR3aa: CASRSGAGERNEQYF
abundance: few; j_gene: TRBJ2-5; v_gene: TRBV11-2; d_gene: NA; CDR3nt: TGTGCCAGCAGCTTAGGCAGGCTCCAAGAGACCCAGTACTTC; CDR3aa: CASSLGRLQETQYF
abundance: NA; j_gene: TRBJ1-4; v_gene: TRBV18; d_gene: NA; CDR3nt: TGTGCCAGCTCACCCTCCGGGGGGGAAAAACTGTTTTTT; CDR3aa: CASSPSGGEKLFF
abundance: NA; j_gene: TRBJ1-3; v_gene: TRBV6-5; d_gene: TRBD1; CDR3nt: TGTGCCAGCAGTTATTCCTCCGGGACAGGGAACACCATATATTTT; CDR3aa: CASSYSSGTGNTIYF
abundance: NA; j_gene: TRBJ2-7; v_gene: TRBV7-3; d_gene: NA; CDR3nt: TGTGCCAGCAGCACCGGGACATACCCCTACGAGCAGTACTTC; CDR3aa: CASSTGTYPYEQYF
abundance: NA; j_gene: TRBJ1-1; v_gene: TRBV6-5; d_gene: TRBD1; CDR3nt: TGTGCCAGCAGTAACTACAGGGGGGAGGCTTTCTTT; CDR3aa: CASSNYRGEAFF
abundance: NA; j_gene: TRBJ2-3; v_gene: TRBV7-2; d_gene: NA; CDR3nt: TGTGCCAGCAGCCCCGCAAGCGCAAGCACAGATACGCAGTATTTT; CDR3aa: CASSPASASTDTQYF
abundance: NA; j_gene: TRBJ1-1; v_gene: TRBV6-6; d_gene: TRBD1; CDR3nt: TGTGCCAGCAGCCTCGGGACAGGGGTTTTCACTGAAGCTTTCTTT; CDR3aa: CASSLGTGVFTEAFF
abundance: NA; j_gene: TRBJ1-1; v_gene: TRBV4-2; d_gene: NA; CDR3nt: TGTGCCAGCAGCCAGTCGCAGGGTGAAACTGAAGCTTTCTTT; CDR3aa: CASSQSQGETEAFF
abundance: NA; j_gene: TRBJ2-5; v_gene: TRBV5-1; d_gene: NA; CDR3nt: TGCGCCAGCAGCTTGGGGCACAGCCAAGAGACCCAGTACTTC; CDR3aa: CASSLGHSQETQYF
abundance: NA; j_gene: TRBJ2-5; v_gene: TRBV18; d_gene: TRBD1; CDR3nt: TGTGCCAGCTCATCAGGACAGGGGGAGACCCAGTACTTC; CDR3aa: CASSSGQGETQYF
abundance: NA; j_gene: TRBJ2-3; v_gene: TRBV7-2; d_gene: TRBD2; CDR3nt: TGTGCCAGCAGCTCGATCGTAGCGGGGGGCACAGATACGCAGTATTTT; CDR3aa: CASSSIVAGGTDTQYF
abundance: NA; j_gene: TRBJ1-2; v_gene: TRBV2; d_gene: NA; CDR3nt: TGTGCCAGCAGTGAGTTAACAGGTTCCTATGGCTACACCTTC; CDR3aa: CASSELTGSYGYTF
abundance: NA; j_gene: TRBJ2-3; v_gene: TRBV7-2; d_gene: NA; CDR3nt: TGTGCCAGCAGCTTAGCGGCCAGGGAAGATACGCAGTATTTT; CDR3aa: CASSLAAREDTQYF
abundance: NA; j_gene: TRBJ1-1; v_gene: TRBV18; d_gene: TRBD1; CDR3nt: TGTGCCAGCTACCCCGGGACAGGGATTATGAACACTGAAGCTTTCTTT; CDR3aa: CASYPGTGIMNTEAFF
abundance: once; j_gene: TRBJ2-7; v_gene: TRBV4-1; d_gene: TRBD1; CDR3nt: TGCGCCAGCAGCCGAACCGGGACAGGGCGCGAGCAGTACTTC; CDR3aa: CASSRTGTGREQYF
abundance: NA; j_gene: TRBJ2-4; v_gene: TRBV7-8; d_gene: TRBD2; CDR3nt: TGTGCCAGCAGCCCCAACGTGGGCGGGAGCTACGCCAAAAACATTCAGTACTTC; CDR3aa: CASSPNVGGSYAKNIQYF